These 17 T cell receptor beta chains came from one sample sequenced in a study of cytomegalovirus exposure and HLA in healthy donors. Primers: 60 Vbeta forward and 13 Jbeta reverse. Method: immunoSEQ multiplex PCR; TCRdb's copy keeps in-frame clones and lacks some. The repertoire includes about 160,000 clones, 75% of them detected once, and 2% to 3% sits in the top ten. Material: PBMCs. These receptors all come from a female donor in good health and CMV-seronegative.

This chain joins TRBV6-1 and TRBJ2-3; 8 bases match TRBD2. This CDR3 contains 15 residues. Germline assignment: CDR1 MNHNS and CDR2 SASEGT. V dropped 5 bases and J dropped 1; count of bases not matched to a gene: 5. CDR3 residues: CASSLTSVGTDTQYF. The CDR3 region has the DNA TGTGCCAGCAGTTTGACTAGCGTCGGCACAGATACGCAGTATTTT.

The table lists this clone with a count of one. This chain uses TRBV9 with TRBJ2-3; perhaps TRBD2 as D (6 bases). The germline V and J ends were trimmed by 1 base and 1 base, with 13 bases remaining between them. The germline gives CDR1 SGDLS, CDR2 YYNGEE. This CDR3 region has 16 residues. The DNA for the CDR3 is TGTGCCAGCAGCGTATCCCCGACTAGTGGCACAGATACGCAGTATTTT. Residues: CASSVSPTSGTDTQYF.

This chain joins TRBV20-1 and TRBJ2-7; D gene ambiguous. The CDR3 has 11 residues. V lost 5 bases to trimming and J lost 3 bases, with 8 bases between them. Germline V gene data show CDR1 as DFQATT and CDR2 as SNEGSKA (reference sequence). The CDR3 region is CSAVTNYEQYF. Written as DNA, the CDR3 is TGCAGTGCTGTGACAAACTACGAGCAGTACTTC.

V gene TRBV7-2 combines with J gene TRBJ2-5; 14 nucleotides agree with TRBD2. The V gene end was trimmed by 4 bases and the J gene end by 2 bases; junction bases not matched to a gene: 6. The germline V gene has CDR1 SGHTA and CDR2 FQGNSA. The CDR3 is 17 residues long. CDR3 amino acids: CASSSPGTSGSQETQYF. In DNA, the CDR3 is TGTGCCAGCAGCTCCCCAGGGACTAGCGGGAGTCAAGAGACCCAGTACTTC.

The chain combines TRBV19 with TRBJ2-7; 9 nucleotides align to TRBD1. J was trimmed by 6 bases and V by 4 bases; bases with no gene match: 7. Germline CDR1 LNHDA, CDR2 SQIVND (reference sequence). This CDR3 is built from 14 residues. The CDR3 coding sequence is TGTGCCAGTAGTAAGACAGGGGGTGCCTTCGAGCAGTACTTC. Encoded protein: CASSKTGGAFEQYF.

CDR3 in DNA: TGCGCCAGCAGCTTAGTAGGACTAGGGGGTCAAGAGACCCAGTACTTC. It translates to CASSLVGLGGQETQYF. The chain is built from TRBV5-1 and TRBJ2-5; possible D gene TRBD2, 7 bases. The V gene lost 2 bases and the J gene lost 2 bases, with 16 bases spanning the gap. Germline loops: CDR1 SGHRS, CDR2 YFSETQ. This CDR3 is 16 amino acids long.

The chain carries TRBV6-5 and TRBJ1-1, with 8 bases lining up with TRBD1. The V gene's germline CDR1 is MNHEY and CDR2 SVGAGI. Trimming cost V 6 bases and J 6 bases; bases outside gene matches: 3. This CDR3 spans 12 amino acids. For the CDR3, the DNA is TGTGCCAGCAGGCAACAGGGGGCTGAAGCTTTCTTT. Translated: CASRQQGAEAFF.

The rearrangement links TRBV5-8 to TRBJ1-3; 7 bases match TRBD1. This CDR3 comprises 14 residues. J lost 3 bases, V lost 4 bases, and 4 bases had no gene match. Germline V gives CDR1 SGHTS, CDR2 YDEGEE. As DNA, the CDR3 is TGTGCCAGCAGCCCAAGGACAGGTGGAAACACCATATATTTT. Translating it yields CASSPRTGGNTIYF. Combining the CDR3 with reference TRBV5-8 and TRBJ1-3 gives the whole variable domain EAGVTQSPTHLIKTRGQQATLRCSPISGHTSVYWYQQALGLGLQFLLWYDEGEERNRGNFPPRFSGRQFPNYSSELNVNALELEDSALYLCASSPRTGGNTIYFGEGSWLTVV.

The chain links TRBV7-2 to TRBJ2-7, with TRBD1 matching 7 bases. The germline CDR1 and CDR2 sequences are SGHTA and FQGNSA. The CDR3 spans 14 residues. J was trimmed by 5 bases and V by 0 bases; bases with no gene match: 4. The CDR3 here is CASSLATGSNEQYF. In DNA form, the CDR3 reads TGTGCCAGCAGCTTAGCGACAGGGAGCAACGAGCAGTACTTC. Based on the CDR3 plus reference TRBV7-2 and TRBJ2-7, the full variable domain is GAGVSQSPSNKVTEKGKDVELRCDPISGHTALYWYRQSLGQGLEFLIYFQGNSAPDKSGLPSDRFSAERTGGSVSTLTIQRTQQEDSAVYLCASSLATGSNEQYFGPGTRLTVT.

V gene TRBV27 combines with J gene TRBJ1-5; possible D gene TRBD1, 5 bases. The CDR3 is made up of 17 amino acids. The V gene's germline CDR1 is MNHEY and CDR2 SMNVEV (reference sequence). The germline V and J ends were trimmed by 6 bases and 0 bases, with 18 bases remaining between them. The CDR3 reads CASSPTFTGNSNQPQHF. The CDR3 coding sequence is TGTGCCAGCAGCCCTACGTTCACAGGCAATAGCAATCAGCCCCAGCATTTT.

The V call is TRBV7-9, the J call TRBJ1-1, with D unclear. V was clipped by 3 bases and J by 2 bases, with 13 bases between them. Germline lookup yields CDR1 SEHNR and CDR2 FQNEAQ (reference sequence). This CDR3 spans 15 amino acids. The CDR3, as DNA: TGTGCCAGCAGCTTGGGTCCCGCGGGAAACACTGAAGCTTTCTTT. This encodes CASSLGPAGNTEAFF.

In its sample, this clone was seen once. The chain uses TRBV4-1 and TRBJ2-3; D perhaps matches TRBD1 (6 bases). With 0 bases removed from V and 4 bases from J, the gap between germline ends came to 11 bases. CDR1 and CDR2 from the germline V gene are MGHRA and YSYEKL. This CDR3 comprises 15 residues. The CDR3 region is CASSQEWGRSDTQYF. CDR3 DNA sequence: TGCGCCAGCAGCCAAGAGTGGGGGCGATCAGATACGCAGTATTTT.

To note about this clone: At one end the junction does not follow the germline gene, possibly because of a read error. The chain has TRBV6-1 and TRBJ1-2, with D unclear. CDR1 MNHNS and CDR2 SASEGT come from the germline V gene. The CDR3 runs 13 residues. CDR3 sequence reads: CASSEASILKGEF. The CDR3 DNA reads TGTGCCAGCAGTGAAGCGTCCATTCTCAAAGGAGAATTC.

The table lists this clone with a count of one. For the CDR3, the DNA is TGTGCCAGCAGCCCCATACTGGGATCAGGGACAGATACGCAGTATTTT. It encodes CASSPILGSGTDTQYF. The chain carries TRBV9 and TRBJ2-3; weak D call: TRBD1 (5 bases). Trimming removed 4 bases at V and 3 bases at J, with 18 bases between. Germline CDR1 reads SGDLS; CDR2 reads YYNGEE. The CDR3 extends over 16 amino acids.

V is TRBV7-9 and J is TRBJ1-4; 7 bases agree with TRBD1. The V gene's germline CDR1 is SEHNR and CDR2 FQNEAQ (reference sequence). J gave up 8 bases and V 1 base, and 4 bases lay outside the gene matches. The CDR3 is made up of 14 amino acids. CDR3 amino acids: CASSLGGGWEKLFF. For the CDR3, the DNA is TGTGCCAGCAGCTTAGGAGGGGGCTGGGAAAAACTGTTTTTT. Variable domain in full (rest from reference TRBV7-9 and TRBJ1-4): DTGVSQNPRHKITKRGQNVTFRCDPISEHNRLYWYRQTLGQGPEFLTYFQNEAQLEKSRLLSDRFSAERPKGSFSTLEIQRTEQGDSAMYLCASSLGGGWEKLFFGSGTQLSVL.

The chain carries TRBV19 and TRBJ2-3; D is possibly TRBD2 (5 bases). CDR3 length: 14 residues. In germline, CDR1 is LNHDA, CDR2 SQIVND (reference sequence). V was pared by 3 bases and J by 4 bases, with 11 bases between. CDR3 protein: CASSILGRADTQYF. CDR3 bases: TGTGCCAGTAGTATTCTCGGGCGGGCAGATACGCAGTATTTT.

V gene TRBV19 combines with J gene TRBJ2-1, with TRBD2 matching 8 bases. This CDR3 spans 15 amino acids. Germline trimming cut 6 bases from V and 8 bases from J; bases unmatched to any gene: 12. The germline V gene has CDR1 LNHDA and CDR2 SQIVND (reference sequence). CDR3 amino acids: CASRWTSNDGHEQFF. Here the CDR3 DNA reads TGTGCCAGTAGGTGGACTAGCAACGATGGACATGAGCAGTTCTTC.